The entry that follows covers one T cell receptor beta chain sequence. Its antigen remains unknown. Primary, local recurrence and metastasis osteosarcoma tumors were taken after treatment from poor-prognosis patients. This record belongs to a study of the immune and genomic landscape of osteosarcoma. Study-level points and caveats: Compared with cold C1, the hot C3 cluster had higher, still-low clonality. A single dominant hyperexpanded clone appeared in a few cases, each with <100 clonotypes. Clonality was benchmarked against external normal skin and healthy blood data.

Using immunoSEQ multiplex PCR, the repertoire was profiled, and TCRdb retains in-frame clones only, with some absent. The data contain over 2,000 clones, around 76% of them singletons. The germline CDR1 and CDR2 sequences are LNHDA and SQIVND (reference sequence). J gave up 8 bases and V 3 bases, and 10 bases lay outside the gene matches. CDR3 length: 15 amino acids. This TCR derives from a human donor with osteosarcoma. V gene TRBV19 combines with J gene TRBJ2-4; 7 nucleotides line up with TRBD2. Material: osteosarcoma tumor tissue from the lung. The chain's CDR3 is CASSIRGRGKDIQYF. As DNA, the CDR3 is TGTGCCAGTAGTATCCGGGGGAGGGGAAAGGACATTCAGTACTTC.